The text below deals with one T cell receptor beta chain. The specificity of this receptor is unknown. No qualities accompany the bases; no much larger clone lies one base away. The library was generated by the immunoSEQ multiplex PCR assay. For the multiplex PCR, a mixture combining 60 forward primers for TCR Vbeta segments and 13 reverse primers for TCR Jbeta segments was used. The CDR3 region of rearranged TCR beta genes was amplified from genomic DNA by a multiplex PCR assay. The Illumina HiSeq System was used to sequence the amplified TCR beta libraries as 87-base-pair reads. As for how the authors treated the data: A later analysis counted about 82 million unique TCR beta chains across the 550 to 750 repertoires, and roughly 10 million of these chains were shared by at least two donors. Raw reads were error-corrected and collapsed into unique sequences with a nearest-neighbor algorithm that merged closely related sequences to remove PCR and sequencing errors. CDR3 sequences were aligned to IMGT reference sequences to assign V, D and J gene segments. Each retained sequence needed at least a six-nucleotide match to both a V gene segment and a J gene segment. Rearrangements were called productive when the CDR3 lacked stop codons and stayed in frame with V and J; all others were non-productive. CDR3 was defined according to IMGT convention as the region running from the second conserved V-encoded cysteine to the conserved J-encoded phenylalanine. The earlier analysis of 587 of the donors excluded any sequence lacking an unambiguous match to a single V gene segment. An earlier analysis of around 600 of the donors classified V segments as functional when productive rearrangements were above 56.7% and as segregating when the standard deviation between donors was above 5%. A statistical classification framework was developed to diagnose cytomegalovirus status using the catalog of TCR beta chain sequences. In a later analysis, TCR nucleotide sequences were compared against IMGT/GENE-DB human TR gene sequences so that V and J genes could be assigned. The TCRdist pipeline was used in a later analysis to assign CDR3 sequences and most-parsimonious VDJ recombination scenarios. In a later analysis, each TCR beta chain was defined by its CDR3 amino acid sequence together with its V-gene family, and reads without a unique V-gene family were excluded. To address suspected cross-contamination and a sequencing artifact, a later analysis removed 592 highly shared, low-generation-probability nucleotide sequences. A later analysis calculated a clonal expansion index for each public chain from normalized within-repertoire ranks of inferred template counts. Generation probabilities in a later analysis came from a VDJ recombination model fitted to out-of-frame rearrangements, and those results were checked against IGoR. A later analysis scored TCR-TCR, TCR-HLA and TCR-CMV co-occurrence with hypergeometric tests, applying a repertoire-size bias correction to TCR pairs. False discovery rates were estimated in a later analysis by permuting HLA or CMV assignments 20 times. In a later analysis, co-occurring TCRs were grouped with DBSCAN, and TCRdist sequence similarity was added when clustering was performed within HLA-allele-positive subsets. For co-occurrence clustering, repertoires with fewer than 30,000 or more than 120,000 public chains were excluded, along with a handful of repertoires with anomalous nucleotide sharing. Not all clones reach the TCRdb copy of this immuneACCESS table, which keeps in-frame sequences only. Checked studies attribute under half of the gap to unresolved V genes and leave the rest unexplained. That table is the source of V, J and clone size, and D and trimming were worked out from the DNA. The sample table holds more than 90,000 clones, of which about 81% were seen once. The ten largest clones add up to more than 9% of the sample.

The cohort consisted of some 730 healthy bone marrow donors. At the time of sampling, all cohort members were nominally healthy, though unrecorded immune exposures were likely present. The donor tested CMV seronegative and was one of the 352 seronegative cohort members. A peripheral blood sample was collected from each donor, and TCR beta sequencing was performed on peripheral blood mononuclear cells. Genomic DNA was extracted from the blood cell samples with the Qiagen DNeasy Blood Extraction Kit. The sample comes from a study of cytomegalovirus exposure and HLA in healthy donors (dated by TCRdb to the late 2010s). The study in broad terms: In an earlier analysis of 450 to 750 of the donors, about 260 Gb of sequence data and about 110 million unique TCR beta sequences from 180 million or so T cells were reported. An early release that covered roughly 600 HLA-typed donors contained about 300 gigabases of sequencing data and 85 million to 100 million unique TCR sequences. Of the roughly 410 genotyped donors, 65% to 90% were placed in the genetic ancestry cluster associated with self-reported Caucasian donors. The study aimed to test whether cataloging public T cell receptors could reveal signatures of past pathogen exposure. Using immunosequencing, the study profiled T cell repertoires from 500 to 800 subjects and related those repertoires to cytomegalovirus serostatus. Besides the first cohort of about 730 subjects, a separate validation cohort made up of over a hundred different subjects was used. To predict cytomegalovirus infection status, the study brought together high-throughput TCR immunosequencing, statistical association of individual TCRs with disease status, and machine learning. A later analysis re-examined previously published TCR beta repertoires from roughly 650 donors and added high-resolution HLA genotyping to investigate patterns of TCR occurrence. The later analysis used no new phenotypic data to find candidate immune exposures, relying instead on TCR beta sequences and their occurrence across donors. In an earlier analysis of 550 to 700 of the donors, high-throughput TCR beta sequencing was used to judge whether each TCR beta V gene segment behaved as functional or pseudogenic. Donor age, sex, ethnicity and CMV serostatus were compiled together with the repertoire data. Genome-wide SNP genotypes for about 65% of the 666 donors were used in a later genetic analysis, which treated that subset as a discovery cohort. All discovery cohort repertoires had been generated on a single sequencing platform. HLA typing covered class I and class II loci at four-digit resolution. The number of typed donors differed by locus: roughly 620-640 for A, B, C, DRB1 and DQB1; roughly 510 for DQA1; approximately 600 for DPA1; and 400 to 480 for DPB1. Roughly 5 DR-DQ haplotypes were handled as single units for association and clustering, since linkage in the cohort was strong. On average, roughly 250,000 unique TCR beta nucleotide sequences were sequenced per donor among 300 to 500 genotyped donors of the cohort, with around 19% of those sequences being non-productive. The study at large found these results: According to a later genetic analysis, donors in an Asian-associated ancestry cluster had fewer N-insertions in productive TCRs than the approximately 610-donor mean. The presence/absence analyses assumed that sequencing depth was roughly uniform across donors, and that assumption may not be true. CMV serostatus was the only immune exposure information available for the cohort. A further reported finding was that TCR beta sequences accurately predicted the HLA-A and HLA-B alleles for most subjects in the first cohort. In a later analysis, HLA-associated TCR beta chains showed more clonal expansion and lower generation probabilities than non-associated chains that were equally common. V-gene and J-gene trimming of TCR beta chains was associated with a missense DCLRE1C variant in a later genetic analysis, and the association was replicated in an independent cohort. Broadly in line with IMGT annotations, most TCR beta V segments showed up in productive rearrangements about 90% or about 30% of the time in an earlier analysis of about 500 of the donors. A total of fewer than 200 TCR beta chains were listed by the study as associated with cytomegalovirus. A later analysis found that most CMV-associated TCR beta chains appeared HLA-restricted, with HLA associations seemingly driven largely by CMV exposure. Linkage disequilibrium might explain the correlated functional status among segregating V segments, but an unknown experimental factor could not be excluded. In a later analysis, 16,951 TCR beta sequences were associated with specific HLA alleles at a false discovery rate of 0.05. Across donors, most TCR sequences were observed very rarely, whereas some public TCRs were present in many individuals. In this cohort, only TCR beta chains were sequenced, and detectable features were limited by the absence of alpha or paired-chain data. A later analysis reported that several top co-occurrence clusters appeared linked to parvovirus B19, influenza, CMV and Epstein-Barr virus. Because counts were too low, fewer than 20 rarely observed V segments, including chromosome 9 orphons, were excluded from the earlier analysis of some 590 of the donors. A cluster of highly shared sequence variants was judged likely to be a technical artifact of the sequencing pipeline. The classifier was reported to diagnose cytomegalovirus status with high specificity and sensitivity in both the original cohort and the validation cohort. HLA typing was unavailable for some donors at each locus, so association tests used only the typed subset. Assigning TCR associations to individual alleles was difficult when HLA alleles, especially DR and DQ, strongly co-occurred. A few of the identified cytomegalovirus-associated TCR beta chains were confirmed in vitro to be specific for cytomegalovirus antigens. Some IMGT-functional V segments, including TRBV6-2 and TRBV6-3, could not be distinguished by the 87-base-pair reads and were therefore excluded. In a later analysis, TCR association rates were found to vary across HLA loci, with the most associated TCRs seen for DRB1 alleles and the fewest for HLA-C alleles. The authors suggested that the approach could potentially be generalized to other disease states and immunological phenotypes.

Including the terminal cysteine and phenylalanine, the CDR3 comprises 18 residues. Here the CDR3 DNA is all that survives: 54 bases in frame from base 1. The germline V gene (reference sequence) specifies MNHEY as CDR1 and SMNVEV as CDR2. Between the V and J ends, shortened by 2 bases and 1 base respectively, the junction contains 19 bases. This receptor was identified in a man in his fifties or sixties in good health and CMV-seronegative. Sequencing was carried out using PBMCs. This sequence uses TRBV27 and TRBJ2-3; possibly the D gene is TRBD2, per 5 matching bases. The sequenced DNA: TGTGCCAGCAGTTTACATTTCGGGAACGTATATGGCACAGATACGCAGTATTTT. Protein translation: CASSLHFGNVYGTDTQYF.